This T cell receptor (beta chain) was sequenced for a study of type 1 and type 2 diabetes patients. Study details: Participants included type 1 and type 2 diabetes patients plus nondiabetic controls. Across the study, 15 million to 20 million paired-end reads were produced.

V was shortened by 4 bases and J by 1 base, with 11 bases between the two germline ends. Looked up from germline, CDR1 is LGHNA and CDR2 is YNFKEQ. The length of the CDR3 is 16 residues. Genomic DNA was the PCR template. Amplification of the beta chain CDR3 used 30 forward and 13 reverse multiplex primers. TCRdb passed the multiplex PCR reads through MiXCR, listing each CDR3 protein once. The table lists a few hundred thousand distinct CDR3 sequences, 47% of them singletons. This clonotype was counted at least ten times. The chain uses TRBV4-2 and TRBJ2-6; no reliable D call. Sequencing used peripheral blood mononuclear cells (PBMCs). This clonotype originated in a man aged 18 to 35 with type 2 diabetes. CDR3 bases: TGTGCCAGCAGCCCCGATGTTTTGTCTGGGGCCAACGTCCTGACTTTC. Residues: CASSPDVLSGANVLTF.